This T cell receptor (beta chain) was found in a study of blood T cell repertoires in COVID-19. Across the whole study: Samples taken during acute and convalescent COVID-19 were collected in the United States, Italy and Spain. The analysed material was cDNA or gDNA that came from T cells, B-cell-depleted T cells, or PBMCs.

V shed 5 bases and J 6 bases; nucleotides not matched to a gene: 20. This CDR3 comprises 20 residues. Germline V CDR1 and CDR2: MGHRA, YSYEKL. Source study methods: From reference gene primer amplification, estimates of nucleated cell counts were derived. Libraries were prepared by immunoSEQ multiplex PCR; TCRdb keeps only in-frame clonotypes and omits some of them. V, J and clone size were drawn from that table, and D and trimming were deduced from the DNA. The table shows 200,000 to 250,000 clones, with around 89% occurring only once. The specimen was peripheral blood. The chain carries TRBV4-1 and TRBJ2-1; 12 bases align to TRBD2. This sequence originates from a man between 65 and 80 years old with acute or convalescent COVID-19. DNA for the CDR3: TGCGCCAGCAGCACCCCACGGTGGGCTAGCGGGAGGGCGGGGGTCAATGAGCAGTTCTTC. Translated: CASSTPRWASGRAGVNEQFF.